These 21 T cell receptor beta chains originate from one sample sequenced in a study of Ad26.COV2.S vaccination and SARS-CoV-2 variants. Profiling relied on immunoSEQ multiplex PCR, and the TCRdb table lists in-frame clones only, not all of them. The table shows about 350,000 clones, with 92% occurring only once. This material consisted of peripheral blood, taken after recovery from COVID-19. The receptors were gathered from a human donor who had recovered from COVID-19.

The rearrangement joins TRBV2 to TRBJ1-2; 9 bases agree with TRBD1. The V gene's germline CDR1 is SNHLY and CDR2 FYNNEI. With 8 bases clipped from V and 8 bases from J, the junction kept 6 bases outside the gene matches. The CDR3 sequence is 12 residues long. The DNA of the CDR3 is TGTGCCAGCGATCCACAGGGGGCAGGCTACACCTTC. Residues: CASDPQGAGYTF.

This clone was picked up one time. The chain couples TRBV5-1 to TRBJ1-1; the D gene is possibly TRBD1 (5 bases). The germline V and J ends were trimmed by 4 bases and 6 bases, with 10 bases remaining between them. The CDR3 sequence is 12 residues long. Germline CDR1 reads SGHRS; CDR2 reads YFSETQ. The CDR3 DNA follows: TGCGCCAGCAGCCCGGGACGGGCTGAAGCTTTCTTT. It specifies CASSPGRAEAFF.

Concerning this clone: At one end the junction does not follow the germline gene, possibly because of a read error. V and J are TRBV19 and TRBJ1-2; D unclear. In germline, CDR1 is LNHDA, CDR2 SQIVND (reference sequence). The CDR3 loop spans 11 amino acids. In nucleotides, the CDR3 is TGTGCCAGTAGTACGCCAAGCCTCGGGGCCTTC. Translation gives CASSTPSLGAF.

The chain has TRBV10-3 and TRBJ1-1, with no clear D. From germline, CDR1 is ENHRY and CDR2 SYGVKD. V lost 4 bases and J 1 base, leaving 7 bases between the germline ends. The CDR3 spans 13 residues. CDR3 bases: TGTGCCATCAGTGGGACGGGGAACACTGAAGCTTTCTTT. Translating it yields CAISGTGNTEAFF.

The V and J genes are TRBV2 and TRBJ2-5; a weak D match, TRBD2 (6 bases). V shed 8 bases and J shed 7 bases, with 20 bases lying between them. Germline V CDR1 and CDR2: SNHLY, FYNNEI. The CDR3 has 14 amino acids. In DNA form, the CDR3 reads TGTGCCAGCGGGGGGAGCGGCCCGTCGCGGACCCAGTACTTC. Translating gives CASGGSGPSRTQYF.

This chain uses TRBV7-2 with TRBJ1-2, with 10 bases fitting TRBD1. The CDR3 spans 14 residues. From germline, CDR1 is SGHTA and CDR2 FQGNSA. The junction had 8 bases not matched to a gene; V was cut back by 5 bases and J by 8 bases. The CDR3 reads CASSPRGQGHGYTF. The CDR3 DNA follows: TGTGCCAGCAGCCCCCGGGGACAGGGGCACGGCTACACCTTC.

This sequence joins TRBV6-5 and TRBJ1-5; D is uncertain. The V gene's germline CDR1 is MNHEY and CDR2 SVGAGI. V shed 7 bases and J shed 0 bases, with 7 bases lying between them. The CDR3 runs 13 residues. The CDR3 protein is CASKAYSNQPQHF. CDR3 nucleotide sequence: TGTGCCAGCAAGGCTTATAGCAATCAGCCCCAGCATTTT.

V gene TRBV5-1 combines with J gene TRBJ1-1, with D perhaps matching TRBD1 (5 bases). There are 15 residues in the CDR3. Trimming took 0 bases from V and 8 from J, leaving 17 bases between them. Germline-derived CDR1 and CDR2 are SGHRS and YFSETQ. DNA for the CDR3: TGCGCCAGCAGCTTGGATAGGGGCCATGCCTCCGAAGCTTTCTTT. Amino acid sequence: CASSLDRGHASEAFF.

The chain has TRBV18 and TRBJ1-3, with D uncertain. The CDR3 has 15 amino acids. V was shortened by 1 base and J by 0 bases, with 7 bases between the two germline ends. Germline assignment: CDR1 KGHSH and CDR2 LQKENI. In DNA, the CDR3 is TGTGCCAGCTCACCACTTAGCTACTCTGGAAACACCATATATTTT. Translating gives CASSPLSYSGNTIYF.

This chain links TRBV12-3 or TRBV12-4 with TRBJ1-1; D unresolved. Trimming took off 6 bases at V and 8 bases at J, with 7 bases between the two ends. CDR3 length: 10 amino acids. This CDR3 reads CASSRGEAFF. CDR3 in DNA: TGTGCCAGCAGCCGCGGGGAAGCTTTCTTT.

The chain uses TRBV5-6 and TRBJ1-1; D is unclear. The CDR3 has 12 residues. Trimming shortened V by 4 bases and J by 2 bases, and 6 bases separated the two germline ends. Looked up from germline, CDR1 is SGHDT and CDR2 is YYEEEE. This CDR3 is CASSISNTEAFF. CDR3 sequence (DNA): TGTGCCAGCAGCATCTCCAACACTGAAGCTTTCTTT.

V and J are TRBV7-2 and TRBJ1-3; TRBD1 might be the D (5 bases). V lost 2 bases and J lost 5, with 16 bases in between. Germline CDR1 SGHTA, CDR2 FQGNSA. This CDR3 region has 16 residues. CDR3 DNA sequence: TGTGCCAGCAGCTTAATACGGAAAGGGACTCGAAACACCATATATTTT. It codes for CASSLIRKGTRNTIYF.

The chain employs TRBV4-3 and TRBJ1-2; D possibly corresponds to TRBD1 (5 bases). Germline assignment: CDR1 LGHNA and CDR2 YSLEER. The CDR3 consists of 15 residues. The germline V and J ends were trimmed by 1 base and 1 base, with 10 bases remaining between them. As DNA, the CDR3 is TGCGCCAGCAGCCAAGGGGTACAGGTTAACTATGGCTACACCTTC. It specifies CASSQGVQVNYGYTF.

This chain joins TRBV5-1 and TRBJ2-3; D may be TRBD2 (5 bases). The V end lost 3 bases, the J end lost 3 bases, and 11 bases lay between the germline ends. Germline V CDR1 and CDR2: SGHRS, YFSETQ. The CDR3 totals 14 residues. CDR3 loop: CASSSGSPTDTQYF. CDR3 DNA: TGCGCCAGCAGCTCGGGATCCCCTACAGATACGCAGTATTTT.

This clone was seen a single time. The genes are TRBV7-9 and TRBJ2-3, with a possible D match to TRBD2 (5 bases). Germline CDR1 and CDR2: SEHNR and FQNEAQ (reference sequence). This CDR3 spans 13 amino acids. Trimming took off 5 bases at V and 3 bases at J, with 9 bases between the two ends. The CDR3 nucleotides are TGTGCCAGCAGCGCCAGCGGTACAGATACGCAGTATTTT. This codes for CASSASGTDTQYF.

The genes are TRBV19 and TRBJ2-3, with a weak D call TRBD2 (6 bases). The germline CDR1 and CDR2 sequences are LNHDA and SQIVND (reference sequence). The length of the CDR3 is 16 residues. Trimming left V 8 bases short and J 7 bases short, with 25 bases between. The DNA of the CDR3 is TGTGCCAGTCCGGAGGGGCCCCCAAGGAGTTGGAATACGCAGTATTTT. The encoded protein is CASPEGPPRSWNTQYF.

The chain has TRBV5-4 and TRBJ2-3; 10 nucleotides line up with TRBD2. The CDR3 length is 18 residues. V dropped 5 bases and J dropped 5; count of bases not matched to a gene: 17. CDR1 is SGHNT, CDR2 YYREEE, per germline (reference sequence). CDR3 coding DNA: TGTGCCAGCAGACAGGAGTTGGAAAGCGGGGGGGAGAAAGATACGCAGTATTTT. Its protein product is CASRQELESGGEKDTQYF.

V usage is TRBV10-2 and J usage is TRBJ2-7; perhaps TRBD1 as D (5 bases). Per the germline V gene, CDR1 is WSHSY and CDR2 is SAAADI. Trimming took 3 bases from V and 12 from J, leaving 15 bases between them. The CDR3 is made up of 12 amino acids. CDR3 bases: TGCGCCAGCAGTGAATCGGCAGGGTACTCGTACTTC. As protein: CASSESAGYSYF.

The chain has TRBV7-6 and TRBJ1-2; weak D call: TRBD1 (6 bases). The V gene lost 1 base and the J gene lost 5 bases, with 17 bases spanning the gap. The germline V gene has CDR1 SGHVS and CDR2 FNYEAQ. The CDR3 totals 16 residues. CDR3 region: CASSLEGGSALYGYTF. Here the CDR3 DNA reads TGTGCCAGCAGCTTAGAGGGGGGATCGGCTCTTTATGGCTACACCTTC.

The J gene is TRBJ1-1, the V gene TRBV10-3, with 7 bases aligning to TRBD1. CDR1 is ENHRY, CDR2 SYGVKD, per germline. This CDR3 is 16 amino acids long. With V trimmed by 7 bases and J by 1 base, 12 bases remained unmatched. This CDR3 is CAITPGQGGGNTEAFF. CDR3 nucleotide sequence: TGTGCCATCACCCCTGGTCAGGGGGGTGGGAACACTGAAGCTTTCTTT.

This clone was counted a single time. This rearrangement joins TRBV12-5 to TRBJ2-3, with 8 bases matching TRBD1. J was trimmed by 5 bases and V by 5 bases; bases with no gene match: 9. CDR1 and CDR2 (germline): LGHNT, FRNRAP. The CDR3 runs to 15 residues. CDR3 region: CASGTGQGQRDTQYF. The DNA for the CDR3 is TGTGCTAGTGGTACCGGACAGGGTCAGCGAGATACGCAGTATTTT.